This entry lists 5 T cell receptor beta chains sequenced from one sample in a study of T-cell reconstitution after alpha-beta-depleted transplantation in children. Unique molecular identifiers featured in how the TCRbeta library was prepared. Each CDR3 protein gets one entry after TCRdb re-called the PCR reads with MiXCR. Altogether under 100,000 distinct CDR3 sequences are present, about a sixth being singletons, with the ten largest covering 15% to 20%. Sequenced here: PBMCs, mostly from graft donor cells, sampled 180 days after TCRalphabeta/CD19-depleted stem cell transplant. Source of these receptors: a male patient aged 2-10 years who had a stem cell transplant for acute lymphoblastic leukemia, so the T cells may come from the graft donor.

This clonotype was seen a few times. The CDR3 spells CASSLGTEPWETQYF. The CDR3 DNA reads as TGTGCCAGCAGCCTCGGGACCGAGCCCTGGGAGACCCAGTACTTC. V is TRBV3-1 and J is TRBJ2-5; either TRBD1 or TRBD2 may supply D (5 bases each). CDR1 LGHDT and CDR2 YNNKEL come from the germline V gene (reference sequence). This CDR3 region has 15 residues. V was pared by 4 bases and J by 5 bases, with 17 bases between.

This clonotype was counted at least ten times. The CDR3 bases are TGTGCCATCACGTCCGGCGACCCACCCTACAATGAGCAGTTCTTC. The encoded protein is CAITSGDPPYNEQFF. The chain carries TRBV10-3 and TRBJ2-1, with D uncertain. CDR3 length: 15 amino acids. V lost 7 bases and J 2 bases, leaving 15 bases between the germline ends. Germline values: CDR1 ENHRY, CDR2 SYGVKD.

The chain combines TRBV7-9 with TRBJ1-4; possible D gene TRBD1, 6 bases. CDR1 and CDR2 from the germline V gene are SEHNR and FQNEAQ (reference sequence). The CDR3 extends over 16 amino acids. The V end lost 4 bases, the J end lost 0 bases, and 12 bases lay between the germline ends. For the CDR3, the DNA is TGTGCCAGCAGCTCCGGGACATCCGCAACTAATGAAAAACTGTTTTTT. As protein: CASSSGTSATNEKLFF.

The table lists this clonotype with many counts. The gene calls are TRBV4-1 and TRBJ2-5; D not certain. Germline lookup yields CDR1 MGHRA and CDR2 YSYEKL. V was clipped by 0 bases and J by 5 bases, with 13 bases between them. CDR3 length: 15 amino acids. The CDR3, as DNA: TGCGCCAGCAGCCAAGAAACGGTAAACGGGGAGACCCAGTACTTC. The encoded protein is CASSQETVNGETQYF.

CDR3 region: CASREWATGDNTEAFF. In nucleotides, the CDR3 is TGTGCCAGCAGAGAATGGGCGACAGGAGACAACACTGAAGCTTTCTTT. This sequence joins TRBV9 and TRBJ1-1; possibly TRBD1 for D (6 bases). From germline, CDR1 is SGDLS and CDR2 YYNGEE. Trimming removed 5 bases at V and 2 bases at J, with 19 bases between. This CDR3 has 16 residues.